Presented here are 23 T cell receptor beta chains from one specimen sequenced in a study of T cell responses to AZD1222 COVID-19 vaccine. The data were produced by immunoSEQ multiplex PCR, yet TCRdb's version contains in-frame clones alone and is incomplete. This sample has about 110,000 clones, with roughly 88% found just once. The source was peripheral blood, collected on day 0 of MenACWY control vaccination. The receptors here all came from an adult in good health.

The chain recombines TRBV4-2 with TRBJ2-1, with TRBD2 matching 11 bases. This CDR3 region has 16 residues. CDR1 and CDR2 from the germline V gene are LGHNA and YNFKEQ. J was trimmed by 10 bases and V by 1 base; bases with no gene match: 9. The CDR3 sequence is CASSQALLAGEGEQFF. The CDR3 nucleotides read TGTGCCAGCAGCCAAGCCCTACTAGCGGGGGAGGGGGAGCAGTTCTTC.

The DNA of the CDR3 is TGTGCCAGTAGTATGGGCAGGTCGGGAGAAAAACTGTTTTTT. Translated: CASSMGRSGEKLFF. The chain employs TRBV19 and TRBJ1-4; D unclear. CDR3 length equals 14 residues. Germline-derived CDR1 and CDR2 are LNHDA and SQIVND (reference sequence). V gave up 3 bases and J gave up 8 bases, with 13 bases separating them. The full variable domain, in which reference TRBV19 and TRBJ1-4 provide the parts outside the CDR3, is DGGITQSPKYLFRKEGQNVTLSCEQNLNHDAMYWYRQDPGQGLRLIYYSQIVNDFQKGDIAEGYSVSREKKESFPLTVTSAQKNPTAFYLCASSMGRSGEKLFFGSGTQLSVL.

The J gene is TRBJ1-2, the V gene TRBV29-1; D gene uncertain. V was cut by 4 bases and J by 4 bases, with 19 bases left in between. Germline CDR1 is SQVTM and CDR2 is ANQGSEA. The CDR3 is 15 residues long. The CDR3 spells CSVGQSAAGPYGYTF. CDR3 DNA sequence: TGCAGCGTTGGACAAAGCGCGGCAGGCCCCTATGGCTACACCTTC.

The chain uses TRBV7-9 and TRBJ2-3, with D hard to call. Germline CDR1 and CDR2: SEHNR and FQNEAQ (reference sequence). The CDR3 has 15 amino acids. Between the trimmed V and J ends, which lost 1 base and 0 bases, there was a span of 8 bases. Here the CDR3 DNA reads TGTGCCAGCAGCTTAGTTGCGACTAGCACAGATACGCAGTATTTT. Translation: CASSLVATSTDTQYF.

V and J are TRBV6-5 and TRBJ1-5; D possibly corresponds to TRBD1 (5 bases). V lost 6 bases and J 9 bases, leaving 12 bases between the germline ends. The germline V gene has CDR1 MNHEY and CDR2 SVGAGI. CDR3 length equals 12 residues. This chain's CDR3 is CASSYRGAPQHF. The DNA for the CDR3 is TGTGCCAGCAGCTACCGAGGGGCGCCCCAGCATTTT.

This clone has just a few counts. The J gene is TRBJ2-5, the V gene TRBV7-7; tentatively, D is TRBD2 (6 bases). Looked up from germline, CDR1 is SSHAT and CDR2 is FNYEAQ (reference sequence). Trimming removed 1 base at V and 1 base at J, with 13 bases between. CDR3 length: 16 residues. CDR3 sequence: CASSLGGDSSQETQYF. CDR3 coding DNA: TGTGCCAGCAGCTTAGGAGGGGACTCCAGCCAAGAGACCCAGTACTTC.

The chain carries TRBV9 and TRBJ2-1, with D perhaps given as TRBD1 or TRBD2 (6 bases each). CDR3 length: 13 amino acids. Germline CDR1 and CDR2: SGDLS and YYNGEE. V lost 5 bases to trimming and J lost 4 bases, with 10 bases between them. CDR3 DNA sequence: TGTGCCAGCAGGTCGGGGGCTTACAATGAGCAGTTCTTC. It yields the protein CASRSGAYNEQFF.

V and J are TRBV28 and TRBJ1-4; D call uncertain. Deletions cut 8 bases from V and 5 bases from J, with 9 bases between. This CDR3 is built from 12 residues. Germline CDR1 reads MDHEN; CDR2 reads SYDVKM. The CDR3 bases are TGTGCCAGCCGGCAACTAAATGAAAAACTGTTTTTT. Amino acids: CASRQLNEKLFF.

The chain has TRBV5-6 and TRBJ1-5, with D tentatively TRBD1 (5 bases). V lost 3 bases, J lost 4 bases, and 11 bases lay in between. CDR3 length: 14 residues. Germline CDR1 and CDR2: SGHDT and YYEEEE. This CDR3 is CASSSKQENQPQHF. The CDR3 nucleotides are TGTGCCAGCAGCTCCAAACAGGAAAATCAGCCCCAGCATTTT.

This sequence joins TRBV30 and TRBJ1-5; no reliable D call. Germline V CDR1 and CDR2: GTSNPN, SVGIG (reference sequence). V was trimmed by 0 bases and J by 1 base, leaving 7 bases between them. The CDR3 consists of 14 residues. The CDR3 DNA follows: TGTGCCTGGAGTGTACGGGCAAGCAATCAGCCCCAGCATTTT. This translates into CAWSVRASNQPQHF.

This clone was picked up a small number of times. The chain recombines TRBV28 with TRBJ1-5; D remains ambiguous. Germline CDR1 is MDHEN and CDR2 is SYDVKM. CDR3 length equals 16 residues. V was cut by 2 bases and J by 0 bases, with 11 bases left in between. CDR3 sequence: CASSLEGRHSNQPQHF. The CDR3 bases are TGTGCCAGCAGTTTAGAGGGCCGACATAGCAATCAGCCCCAGCATTTT.

The gene calls are TRBV4-3 and TRBJ1-4; 7 positions agree with TRBD1. The CDR3 totals 15 residues. V gave up 5 bases and J gave up 2 bases; unmatched junction bases: 5. Looked up from germline, CDR1 is LGHNA and CDR2 is YSLEER. CDR3 in DNA: TGCGCCAGCAGCAGACAGGGCTCGACTAATGAAAAACTGTTTTTT. This encodes CASSRQGSTNEKLFF.

The V and J genes are TRBV28 and TRBJ1-2; maybe TRBD1 (6 bases). The CDR3 is 15 amino acids. Between the trimmed V and J ends, which lost 6 bases and 3 bases, there was a span of 17 bases. Per germline, CDR1 MDHEN and CDR2 SYDVKM. In DNA form, the CDR3 reads TGTGCCAGCAGACCCCTCGGGGGCATTGACTATGGCTACACCTTC. Translating it yields CASRPLGGIDYGYTF.

This sequence joins TRBV29-1 and TRBJ2-1; 12 nucleotides align to TRBD2. This CDR3 region has 15 residues. The V gene end was trimmed by 4 bases and the J gene end by 6 bases; junction bases not matched to a gene: 7. Germline V CDR1 and CDR2: SQVTM, ANQGSEA. DNA of the CDR3: TGCAGCGTTGTTCCCGGGACTAGCGGGCGCAATGAGCAGTTCTTC. Protein sequence: CSVVPGTSGRNEQFF.

This sequence joins TRBV11-3 and TRBJ1-3; D unresolved. Trimming pared 2 bases from V and 4 bases from J, leaving 9 bases between. CDR1 and CDR2 from the germline V gene are SGHNT and YENEEA. The CDR3 has 14 residues. CDR3 loop: CASSLSSYGNTIYF. CDR3 coding DNA: TGTGCCAGCAGCTTATCATCTTACGGAAACACCATATATTTT.

The chain couples TRBV28 to TRBJ2-7; TRBD2 might be the D (5 bases). V gave up 4 bases and J gave up 0 bases, with 16 bases separating them. Germline loops: CDR1 MDHEN, CDR2 SYDVKM. This CDR3 region has 16 residues. CDR3 residues: CASSSGGLRSSYEQYF. The CDR3 DNA sequence: TGTGCCAGCAGTTCAGGCGGACTCCGGAGCTCCTACGAGCAGTACTTC.

CDR3 DNA: TGTGCCACCGGACGGTCAGGGGTGGAGGCTTTCTTT. It is translated as CATGRSGVEAFF. The J gene is TRBJ1-1, the V gene TRBV6-5, with D possibly TRBD1 on 6 matching bases. Germline V lookup: CDR1 MNHEY, CDR2 SVGAGI. V lost 10 bases and J 11 bases, leaving 20 bases between the germline ends. The CDR3 has 12 residues.

This rearrangement joins TRBV4-2 to TRBJ1-3; 7 nucleotides match TRBD1. The CDR3 spans 19 residues. Germline V gene lookup returns CDR1 LGHNA and CDR2 YNFKEQ. J was trimmed by 0 bases and V by 3 bases; bases with no gene match: 14. Written as DNA, the CDR3 is TGTGCCAGCAGCCAGCGGGGGACAGCCCCACCCGGCTCTGGAAACACCATATATTTT. Translating it yields CASSQRGTAPPGSGNTIYF.

The V gene is TRBV4-3, the J gene TRBJ2-7; 9 bases agree with TRBD1. Germline assignment: CDR1 LGHNA and CDR2 YSLEER. The CDR3 length is 16 residues. The V and J ends lost 0 bases and 6 bases, in that order; junction bases with no gene match: 9. The DNA of the CDR3 is TGCGCCAGCAGCCAAGAATTCGGCGACAGGGGGTCCGAGCAGTACTTC. Residues: CASSQEFGDRGSEQYF.

This chain joins TRBV7-2 and TRBJ2-3, with 7 nucleotides matching TRBD2. The CDR3 is 15 amino acids. Per the germline V gene, CDR1 is SGHTA and CDR2 is FQGNSA. Trimming at V came to 6 bases and at J to 1 base, leaving 7 bases not matched to a gene. CDR3 amino acids: CASSLLADGTDTQYF. In DNA, the CDR3 is TGTGCCAGCAGTCTTCTAGCGGATGGCACAGATACGCAGTATTTT.

V gene TRBV19 combines with J gene TRBJ1-2; 7 bases align to TRBD1. The V and J ends lost 5 bases and 7 bases, in that order; junction bases with no gene match: 10. Germline CDR1 is LNHDA and CDR2 is SQIVND (reference sequence). The CDR3 loop spans 14 amino acids. CDR3 bases: TGTGCCAGTAGTCACCAGGGGGATAGCGGTGGCTACACCTTC. It specifies CASSHQGDSGGYTF.

The chain combines TRBV11-2 with TRBJ1-4; D may be TRBD1 (5 bases). This CDR3 comprises 15 residues. Trimming took off 5 bases at V and 8 bases at J, with 18 bases between the two ends. Per germline, CDR1 SGHAT and CDR2 FQNNGV. DNA of the CDR3: TGTGCCAGCAGCCTCTACTCAGAGGGGAGGGAAAAACTGTTTTTT. It specifies CASSLYSEGREKLFF. Filled out from reference TRBV11-2 and TRBJ1-4, the complete variable domain reads EAGVAQSPRYKIIEKRQSVAFWCNPISGHATLYWYQQILGQGPKLLIQFQNNGVVDDSQLPKDRFSAERLKGVDSTLKIQPAKLEDSAVYLCASSLYSEGREKLFFGSGTQLSVL.

The chain recombines TRBV29-1 with TRBJ1-2, with 9 bases that match TRBD1. The CDR3 has 12 amino acids. V gave up 6 bases and J gave up 8 bases; unmatched junction bases: 7. Germline CDR1 SQVTM, CDR2 ANQGSEA. The CDR3 spells CSVGQGSGGYTF. CDR3 sequence (DNA): TGCAGCGTGGGACAGGGCTCGGGCGGCTACACCTTC. Full variable domain (outside the CDR3, taken from reference TRBV29-1 and TRBJ1-2): SAVISQKPSRDICQRGTSLTIQCQVDSQVTMMFWYRQQPGQSLTLIATANQGSEATYESGFVIDKFPISRPNLTFSTLTVSNMSPEDSSIYLCSVGQGSGGYTFGSGTRLTVV.